Listed below are T cell receptor beta chains from one sample, sequenced in a study of shared clonotypes between healthy human individuals. The assay was immunoSEQ multiplex PCR, and TCRdb's table has in-frame clones only and misses some. Here the sample spans about 610,000 clones, approximately 97% being singletons. The sample comprised naive CD4+ T cells sorted from blood. All receptors derive from a woman under 40 in good health. The CDR3 runs from the conserved cysteine through the conserved F or W. A D gene is named only where the DNA matches it firmly.

V	J	D	CDR3	DNA
TRBV28	TRBJ2-3	TRBD1	CASSRQGIYTDTQYF	TGTGCCAGCAGTCGACAGGGAATTTACACAGATACGCAGTATTTT
TRBV11-2	TRBJ1-1	.	CASSLVRGPGNTEAFF	TGTGCCAGCAGCTTAGTCCGGGGGCCGGGGAACACTGAAGCTTTCTTT
TRBV7-9	TRBJ1-2	TRBD1	CASSLDRADGYTF	TGTGCCAGCAGCTTGGACAGGGCGGACGGCTACACCTTC
TRBV2	TRBJ2-7	.	CASSAKYEQYF	TGTGCCAGCAGTGCGAAGTACGAGCAGTACTTC
TRBV5-1	TRBJ1-2	TRBD1	CASSFQGDGYTF	TGCGCCAGCAGCTTCCAGGGGGATGGCTACACCTTC
TRBV5-1	TRBJ1-1	TRBD1	CASSFTGGAAGVNTEAFF	TGCGCCAGCAGCTTCACAGGGGGCGCGGCCGGAGTGAACACTGAAGCTTTCTTT
TRBV5-4	TRBJ2-7	TRBD1	CASSAWGDGTGDVEQYF	TGTGCCAGCAGCGCTTGGGGGGATGGGACAGGGGACGTCGAGCAGTACTTC
TRBV28	TRBJ2-5	.	CASSLGGIQETQYF	TGTGCCAGCAGTTTAGGCGGGATCCAAGAGACCCAGTACTTC
TRBV9	TRBJ2-2	TRBD1	CASRQGVSTGELFF	TGTGCCAGCAGACAGGGGGTGAGCACCGGGGAGCTGTTTTTT
TRBV27	TRBJ2-2	.	CASSVQIAATGELFF	TGTGCCAGCAGTGTCCAGATAGCGGCTACCGGGGAGCTGTTTTTT
TRBV28	TRBJ2-1	TRBD2	CASSQSGTSGRNEQFF	TGTGCCAGCAGTCAATCCGGGACTAGCGGGAGGAACGAGCAGTTCTTC
TRBV5-1	TRBJ1-1	.	CASSKQGYPEAFF	TGCGCCAGCAGCAAACAGGGATATCCTGAAGCTTTCTTT